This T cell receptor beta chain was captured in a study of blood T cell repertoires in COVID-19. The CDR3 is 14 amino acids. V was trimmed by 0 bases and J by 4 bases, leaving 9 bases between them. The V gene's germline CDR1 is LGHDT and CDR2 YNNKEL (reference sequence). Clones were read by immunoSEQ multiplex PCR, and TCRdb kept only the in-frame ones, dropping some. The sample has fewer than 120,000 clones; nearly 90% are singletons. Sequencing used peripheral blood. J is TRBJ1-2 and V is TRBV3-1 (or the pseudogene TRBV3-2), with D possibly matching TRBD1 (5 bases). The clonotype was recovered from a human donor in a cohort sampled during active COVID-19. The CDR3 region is CASSQDAGVYGYTF. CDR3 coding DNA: TGTGCCAGCAGCCAAGATGCGGGGGTCTATGGCTACACCTTC.